Below, 18 T cell receptor beta chains from the same sample are listed, as sequenced in a study of cytomegalovirus exposure and HLA in healthy donors. PCR used 60 Vbeta primers and 13 Jbeta primers. The protocol was immunoSEQ multiplex PCR, while the TCRdb copy is restricted to in-frame clones and leaves out a portion. The sample includes approximately 150,000 clones, about 80% of them seen just once. Sample: PBMCs. The source is a woman aged 55 to 70 in good health and CMV-seropositive.

The chain has TRBV10-3 and TRBJ2-7, with D possibly being TRBD2 (5 bases). Germline V gene data show CDR1 as ENHRY and CDR2 as SYGVKD. The CDR3 totals 13 residues. V shed 10 bases and J shed 0 bases, with 13 bases lying between them. The CDR3 spells CATSGESSYEQYF. As DNA, the CDR3 is TGTGCCACCTCCGGGGAGAGCTCCTACGAGCAGTACTTC.

The CDR3 loop reads CASSARGRETQYF. The CDR3 bases are TGCGCCAGCAGCGCACGGGGGAGGGAGACCCAGTACTTC. The V call is TRBV5-1, the J call TRBJ2-5; D perhaps matches TRBD2 (6 bases). The CDR3 runs 13 residues. Trimming removed 4 bases at V and 5 bases at J, with 12 bases between. Germline loops: CDR1 SGHRS, CDR2 YFSETQ.

The chain is built from TRBV9 and TRBJ2-7, with D maybe TRBD1 (5 bases). Trimming pared 4 bases from V and 6 bases from J, leaving 23 bases between. Germline V gene sequence: CDR1 SGDLS, CDR2 YYNGEE. The CDR3 extends over 16 amino acids. The CDR3 here is CASSLTGGGAQGEQYF. The CDR3 coding sequence is TGTGCCAGCAGCTTGACGGGCGGTGGGGCGCAAGGCGAGCAGTACTTC.

CDR3 loop: CASSMSLWSQPQHF. In DNA, the CDR3 is TGTGCCAGTAGTATGAGTCTCTGGAGTCAGCCCCAGCATTTT. V usage is TRBV19 and J usage is TRBJ1-5; no reliable D call. The CDR3 has 14 residues. The germline V gene has CDR1 LNHDA and CDR2 SQIVND (reference sequence). Trimming removed 3 bases at V and 6 bases at J, with 12 bases between.

The genes are TRBV28 and TRBJ2-2; D uncertain. V dropped 6 bases and J dropped 5 bases, with 13 bases sitting between them. The CDR3 has 14 residues. Germline CDR1 and CDR2: MDHEN and SYDVKM. In DNA form, the CDR3 reads TGTGCCAGCAGCTCACTGCGCTGGACCGGGGAGCTGTTTTTT. Encoded protein: CASSSLRWTGELFF.

This clone turned up a few times. The CDR3 DNA sequence: TGTGCCAGCATTGGGGACAGTACCTACGAGCAGTACTTC. Translated: CASIGDSTYEQYF. This rearrangement joins TRBV6-1 to TRBJ2-7; 7 bases align to TRBD1. CDR1 and CDR2 from the germline V gene are MNHNS and SASEGT. This CDR3 has 13 amino acids. Unmatched junction bases numbered 5, after V lost 7 bases and J lost 2 bases.

The chain employs TRBV28 and TRBJ1-3; unclear D gene. CDR1 and CDR2 (germline): MDHEN, SYDVKM. The CDR3 spans 15 residues. V gave up 3 bases and J gave up 3 bases, with 12 bases separating them. CDR3 sequence reads: CASSLDWQDGNTIYF. The CDR3 DNA reads as TGTGCCAGCAGTTTGGATTGGCAGGATGGAAACACCATATATTTT.

The chain joins TRBV10-3 to TRBJ2-3, with D tentatively TRBD2 (5 bases). Germline loops: CDR1 ENHRY, CDR2 SYGVKD. V was clipped by 3 bases and J by 4 bases, with 5 bases between them. The CDR3 contains 12 residues. CDR3 sequence (DNA): TGTGCCATCAGTGACGGGGCAGATACGCAGTATTTT. Its translation is CAISDGADTQYF.

The chain uses TRBV7-2 and TRBJ1-2; 7 bases map to TRBD1. The CDR3 contains 15 residues. V dropped 5 bases and J dropped 7; count of bases not matched to a gene: 13. The germline gives CDR1 SGHTA, CDR2 FQGNSA. CDR3 sequence (DNA): TGTGCCAGCAGCAAGAGGGCAGGGGGTGGTGGTGGCTACACCTTC. This gives the protein CASSKRAGGGGGYTF.

The chain couples TRBV14 to TRBJ2-1, with 14 bases that match TRBD2. V shed 4 bases, J shed 0 bases, and the junction held 8 bases outside the gene matches. CDR3 size: 19 residues. Germline values: CDR1 SGHDN, CDR2 FVKESK. CDR3 loop: CASSPGLAGDLSSYNEQFF. As DNA, the CDR3 is TGTGCCAGCAGCCCGGGACTAGCGGGAGACTTAAGCTCCTACAATGAGCAGTTCTTC.

The count of this clone is one. The chain uses TRBV5-1 and TRBJ1-2; 10 bases align to TRBD1. With 2 bases clipped from V and 8 bases from J, the junction kept 6 bases outside the gene matches. The CDR3 is 14 residues long. The germline V gene encodes CDR1 SGHRS and CDR2 YFSETQ. The CDR3 loop reads CASSLGGQGQGYTF. The CDR3 DNA is TGCGCCAGCAGCTTAGGGGGACAGGGGCAAGGCTACACCTTC.

This clone is a singleton in its sample. The chain links TRBV9 to TRBJ2-7; TRBD2 agrees at 7 bases. Losses at the gene ends were 0 bases for V and 1 base for J; bases not matched to a gene: 4. This CDR3 has 15 amino acids. Germline V gives CDR1 SGDLS, CDR2 YYNGEE. Written as DNA, the CDR3 is TGTGCCAGCAGCGTAGATGGGGGGGGGTCCTACGAGCAGTACTTC. This codes for CASSVDGGGSYEQYF.

V gene TRBV28 combines with J gene TRBJ2-7; the match to TRBD2 covers 8 bases. Trimming cost V 4 bases and J 6 bases; bases outside gene matches: 14. Germline V gene lookup returns CDR1 MDHEN and CDR2 SYDVKM. The length of the CDR3 is 16 residues. The DNA for the CDR3 is TGTGCCAGCAGTTCCCCCGGGGCTAGCGGGCCCTTCGAGCAGTACTTC. Translation gives CASSSPGASGPFEQYF. Full variable domain (outside the CDR3, taken from reference TRBV28 and TRBJ2-7): DVKVTQSSRYLVKRTGEKVFLECVQDMDHENMFWYRQDPGLGLRLIYFSYDVKMKEKGDIPEGYSVSREKKERFSLILESASTNQTSMYLCASSSPGASGPFEQYFGPGTRLTVT.

The J gene is TRBJ2-7, the V gene TRBV7-2, with TRBD2 identical over 8 bases. With 4 bases clipped from V and 2 bases from J, the junction kept 4 bases outside the gene matches. The CDR3 has 14 amino acids. Germline-derived CDR1 and CDR2 are SGHTA and FQGNSA. CDR3 region: CASSSTSGPYEQYF. The CDR3 nucleotides read TGTGCCAGCAGCTCTACTAGCGGACCCTACGAGCAGTACTTC.

The chain is built from TRBV2 and TRBJ2-3, with a tentative D call TRBD1 (6 bases). CDR1 and CDR2 from the germline V gene are SNHLY and FYNNEI. Trimming took 8 bases from V and 4 from J, leaving 16 bases between them. The CDR3 totals 14 residues. CDR3 sequence: CASFYRDNPDTQYF. The CDR3 nucleotides are TGTGCCAGCTTTTACCGGGACAACCCAGATACGCAGTATTTT.

The chain uses TRBV28 and TRBJ2-1, with D maybe TRBD2 (6 bases). This CDR3 is 13 amino acids long. Trimming removed 4 bases at V and 10 bases at J, with 14 bases between. Per germline, CDR1 MDHEN and CDR2 SYDVKM. The CDR3 nucleotides read TGTGCCAGCAGTTCCGGAGGGATCCGGGAGCAGTTCTTC. It is translated as CASSSGGIREQFF.

V and J are TRBV28 and TRBJ2-3; TRBD2 might be the D (6 bases). This CDR3 comprises 16 residues. Per the germline V gene, CDR1 is MDHEN and CDR2 is SYDVKM. V lost 6 bases to trimming and J lost 0 bases, with 16 bases between them. The CDR3 loop is CASREIGGRSTDTQYF. CDR3 bases: TGTGCCAGCAGGGAGATCGGGGGAAGAAGCACAGATACGCAGTATTTT.

The gene calls are TRBV6-4 and TRBJ1-1; D is unresolved. The CDR3 sequence is 14 residues long. Germline V CDR1 and CDR2: MRHNA, SNTAGT. Trimming removed 6 bases from V and 1 base from J, with 12 bases in between. The CDR3 region is CASSGNPGNTEAFF. The DNA for the CDR3 is TGTGCCAGCAGCGGAAACCCGGGGAACACTGAAGCTTTCTTT.